This T cell receptor beta chain was sequenced in a study of beta chain features in type 1 diabetes. As every portion of the isolated RNA was reverse transcribed, the sequencing read expressed TCRB transcripts. The assay was immunoSEQ multiplex PCR, and TCRdb's table has in-frame clones only and misses some. The sample includes 130,000 or so clones, around 8.8% seen only once; the top ten take approximately 0.7%. CDR3 length: 13 amino acids. Germline assignment: CDR1 SNHLY and CDR2 FYNNEI. V lost 4 bases, J lost 9 bases, and 2 bases stayed unmatched. General study results and limits: TCRB CDR3s from Type 1 diabetes patients were moderately but significantly shorter in all four CD4+ subsets.

Notes on this clone: Its antigen is undetermined.

The TCR comes from a man aged 30-40 years with type 1 diabetes. Input material: central memory CD4+ T cells from blood. The chain recombines TRBV2 with TRBJ2-1; TRBD2 agrees at 11 bases. The CDR3 sequence is CASSVLAGVEQFF. In DNA, the CDR3 is TGTGCCAGCAGTGTACTAGCGGGGGTTGAGCAGTTCTTC.